One T cell receptor (beta chain) is described in this entry. Libraries were prepared by immunoSEQ multiplex PCR; TCRdb keeps only in-frame clonotypes and omits some of them. This sample carries some 66,000 clones, about four fifths of them seen once, and the ten largest clones take 4.5% to 6%. This sample is drawn from a study of OX40 agonist ivuxolimab in advanced cancers. Trimming cost V 3 bases and J 1 base, with 11 bases left between them. The length of the CDR3 is 15 residues. Germline CDR1 is SGHRS and CDR2 is YFSETQ. Patients with a history of autoimmune disease or on systemic immunosuppression were excluded.

This receptor was identified in an adult with an advanced solid tumor such as melanoma, head and neck, liver or kidney cancer. This specimen was CD4+ or CD8+ T cells sorted from blood, taken in a trial of the OX40 agonist ivuxolimab. The chain uses TRBV5-1 and TRBJ2-1, with D perhaps TRBD1 (7 bases). The CDR3 nucleotides read TGCGCCAGCAGCTGGACAGGAGGGTCCTACAATGAGCAGTTCTTC. This gives the protein CASSWTGGSYNEQFF. The whole variable domain, filled in from reference TRBV5-1 and TRBJ2-1, reads KAGVTQTPRYLIKTRGQQVTLSCSPISGHRSVSWYQQTPGQGLQFLFEYFSETQRNKGNFPGRFSGRQFSNSRSEMNVSTLELGDSALYLCASSWTGGSYNEQFFGPGTRLTVL.